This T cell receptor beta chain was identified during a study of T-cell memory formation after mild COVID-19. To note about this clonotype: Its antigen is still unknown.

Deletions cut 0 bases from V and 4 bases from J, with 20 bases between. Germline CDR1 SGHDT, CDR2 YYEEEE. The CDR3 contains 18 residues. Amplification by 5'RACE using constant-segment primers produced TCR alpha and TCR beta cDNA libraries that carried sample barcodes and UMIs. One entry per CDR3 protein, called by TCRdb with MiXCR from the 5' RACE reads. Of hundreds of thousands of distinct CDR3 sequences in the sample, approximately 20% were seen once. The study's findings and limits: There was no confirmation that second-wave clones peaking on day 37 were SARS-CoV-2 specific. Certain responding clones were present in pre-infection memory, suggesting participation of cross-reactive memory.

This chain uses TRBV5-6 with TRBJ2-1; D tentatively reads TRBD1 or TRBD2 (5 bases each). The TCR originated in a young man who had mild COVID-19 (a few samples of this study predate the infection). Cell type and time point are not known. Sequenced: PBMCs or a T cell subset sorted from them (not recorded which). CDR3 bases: TGTGCCAGCAGCTTGGGATCGGGGCTCCTCGACCTGTACAATGAGCAGTTCTTC. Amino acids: CASSLGSGLLDLYNEQFF.